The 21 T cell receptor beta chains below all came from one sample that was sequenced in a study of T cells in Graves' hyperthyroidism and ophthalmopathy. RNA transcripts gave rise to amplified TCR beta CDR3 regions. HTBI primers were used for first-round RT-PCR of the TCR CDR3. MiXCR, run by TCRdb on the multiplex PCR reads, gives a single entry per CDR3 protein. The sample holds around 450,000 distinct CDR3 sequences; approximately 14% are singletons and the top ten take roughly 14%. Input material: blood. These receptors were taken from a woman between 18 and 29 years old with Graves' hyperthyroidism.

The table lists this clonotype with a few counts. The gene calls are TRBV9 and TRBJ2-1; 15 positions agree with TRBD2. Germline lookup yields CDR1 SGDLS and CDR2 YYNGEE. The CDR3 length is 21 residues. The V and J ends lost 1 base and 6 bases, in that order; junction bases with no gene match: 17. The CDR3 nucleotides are TGTGCCAGCAGCGTACAACCCCCCTCACCGGGACTAGCGGGAGGCTCCAATGAGCAGTTCTTC. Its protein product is CASSVQPPSPGLAGGSNEQFF.

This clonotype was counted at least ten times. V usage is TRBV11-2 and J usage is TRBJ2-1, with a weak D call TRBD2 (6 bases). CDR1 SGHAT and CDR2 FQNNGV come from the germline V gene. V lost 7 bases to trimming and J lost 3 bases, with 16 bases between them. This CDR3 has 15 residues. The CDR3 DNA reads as TGTGCCAGCATCAGCCTCGGGACTGACTACAATGAGCAGTTCTTC. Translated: CASISLGTDYNEQFF.

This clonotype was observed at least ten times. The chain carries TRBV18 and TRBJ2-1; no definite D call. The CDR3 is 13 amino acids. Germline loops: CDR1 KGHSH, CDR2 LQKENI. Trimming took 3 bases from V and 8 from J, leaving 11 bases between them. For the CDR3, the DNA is TGTGCCAGCTCACCTCCTAGTGCCTATGAGCAGTTCTTC. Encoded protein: CASSPPSAYEQFF.

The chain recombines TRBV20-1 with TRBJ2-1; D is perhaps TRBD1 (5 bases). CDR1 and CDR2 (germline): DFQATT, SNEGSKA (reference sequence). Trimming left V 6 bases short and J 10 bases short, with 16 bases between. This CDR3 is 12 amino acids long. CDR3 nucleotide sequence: TGCAGTGCCCCAATTATGCGGACAGAGCAGTTCTTC. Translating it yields CSAPIMRTEQFF.

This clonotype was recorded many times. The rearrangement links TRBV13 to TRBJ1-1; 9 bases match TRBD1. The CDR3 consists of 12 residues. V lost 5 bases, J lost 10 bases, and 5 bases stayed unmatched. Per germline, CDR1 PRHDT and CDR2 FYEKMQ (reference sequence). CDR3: CASSIQGARAFF. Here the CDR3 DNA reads TGTGCCAGCAGCATACAGGGGGCGCGAGCTTTCTTT.

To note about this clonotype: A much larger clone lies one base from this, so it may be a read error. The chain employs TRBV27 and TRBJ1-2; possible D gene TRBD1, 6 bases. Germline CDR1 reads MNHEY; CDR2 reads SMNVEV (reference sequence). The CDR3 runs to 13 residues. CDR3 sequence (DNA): TGTGCCAGCAGGAAGGAACAGGGCGCTGGCTACGCCTTC. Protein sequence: CASRKEQGAGYAF.

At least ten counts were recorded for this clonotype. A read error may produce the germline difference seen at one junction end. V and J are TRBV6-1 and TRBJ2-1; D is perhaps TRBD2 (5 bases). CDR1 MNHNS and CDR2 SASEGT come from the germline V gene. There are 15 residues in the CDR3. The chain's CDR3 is CASSEVVGKYNEQFF. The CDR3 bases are TGTGCCAGCAGCGAAGTAGTCGGGAAATACAATGAGCAGTTCTTC.

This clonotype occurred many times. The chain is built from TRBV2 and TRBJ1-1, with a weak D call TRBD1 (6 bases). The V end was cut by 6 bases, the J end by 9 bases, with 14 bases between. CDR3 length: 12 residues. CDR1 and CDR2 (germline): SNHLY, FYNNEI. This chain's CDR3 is CASRFGGAKAFF. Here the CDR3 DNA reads TGTGCCAGCAGATTTGGGGGGGCCAAAGCTTTCTTT.

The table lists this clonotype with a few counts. Written as DNA, the CDR3 is TGTGCCAGCAGCCCCTCCAGGCTCAATACCTACGAGCAGTACTTC. It yields the protein CASSPSRLNTYEQYF. The rearrangement links TRBV9 to TRBJ2-7; D remains unclear. CDR1 and CDR2 (germline): SGDLS, YYNGEE. The CDR3 runs to 15 residues. V gave up 4 bases and J gave up 2 bases, with 16 bases separating them.

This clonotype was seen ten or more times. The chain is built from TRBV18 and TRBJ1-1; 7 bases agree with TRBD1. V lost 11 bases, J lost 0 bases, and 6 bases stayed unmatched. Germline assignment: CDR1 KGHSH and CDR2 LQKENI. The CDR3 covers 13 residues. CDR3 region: CASNRGLNTEAFF. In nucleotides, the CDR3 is TGTGCCTCAAACAGGGGCTTGAACACTGAAGCTTTCTTT.

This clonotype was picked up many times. In nucleotides, the CDR3 is TGCAGTGCTAGCCCCGGGACTAGCGGGGGGTATCCCTACGAGCAGTACTTC. It translates to CSASPGTSGGYPYEQYF. V and J are TRBV20-1 and TRBJ2-7, with 15 bases aligning to TRBD2. Germline values: CDR1 DFQATT, CDR2 SNEGSKA (reference sequence). V was clipped by 3 bases and J by 2 bases; unmatched bases: 8. The length of the CDR3 is 17 residues.

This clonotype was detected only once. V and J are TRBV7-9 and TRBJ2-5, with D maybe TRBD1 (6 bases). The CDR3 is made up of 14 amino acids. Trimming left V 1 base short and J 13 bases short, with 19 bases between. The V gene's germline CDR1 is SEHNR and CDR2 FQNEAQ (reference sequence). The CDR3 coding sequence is TGTGCCAGCAGCTTAGAAGGACAGCCTGTTAACGGGTACTTC. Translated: CASSLEGQPVNGYF.

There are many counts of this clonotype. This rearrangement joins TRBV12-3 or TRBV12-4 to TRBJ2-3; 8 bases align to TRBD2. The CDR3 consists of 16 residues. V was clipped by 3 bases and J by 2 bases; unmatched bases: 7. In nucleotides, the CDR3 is TGTGCCAGCAGTTTCGTAGTAGCGGGATACACAGATACGCAGTATTTT. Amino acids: CASSFVVAGYTDTQYF.

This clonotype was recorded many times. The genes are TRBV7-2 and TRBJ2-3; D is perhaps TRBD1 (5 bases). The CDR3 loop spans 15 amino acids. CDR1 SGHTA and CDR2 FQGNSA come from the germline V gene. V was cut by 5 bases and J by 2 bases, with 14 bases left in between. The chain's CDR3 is CASSDRSGYTDTQYF. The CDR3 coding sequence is TGTGCCAGCAGCGACCGTTCAGGGTACACAGATACGCAGTATTTT.

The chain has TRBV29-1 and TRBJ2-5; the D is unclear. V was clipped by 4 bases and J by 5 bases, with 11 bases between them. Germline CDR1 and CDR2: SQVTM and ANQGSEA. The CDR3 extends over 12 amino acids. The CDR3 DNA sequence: TGCAGCGTTGCACAGCATATGGAGACCCAGTACTTC. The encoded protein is CSVAQHMETQYF.

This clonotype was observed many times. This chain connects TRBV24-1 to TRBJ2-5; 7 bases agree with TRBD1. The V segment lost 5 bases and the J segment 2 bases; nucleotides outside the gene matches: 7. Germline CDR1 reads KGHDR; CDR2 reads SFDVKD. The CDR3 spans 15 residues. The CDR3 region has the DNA TGTGCCACCAGTGCCGGGACAGCCTTACAAGAGACCCAGTACTTC. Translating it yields CATSAGTALQETQYF.

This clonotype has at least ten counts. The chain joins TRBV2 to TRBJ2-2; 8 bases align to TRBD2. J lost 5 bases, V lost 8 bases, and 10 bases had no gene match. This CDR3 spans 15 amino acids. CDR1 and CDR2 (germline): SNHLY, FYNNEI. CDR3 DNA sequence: TGTGCCAGCGAGGGGCGGGGGGAACCGACCGGGGAGCTGTTTTTT. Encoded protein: CASEGRGEPTGELFF.

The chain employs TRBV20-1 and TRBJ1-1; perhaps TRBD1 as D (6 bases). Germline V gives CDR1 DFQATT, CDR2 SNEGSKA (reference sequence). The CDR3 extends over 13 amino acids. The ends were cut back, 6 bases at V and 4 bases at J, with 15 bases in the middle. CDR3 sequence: CSATPEGVTEAFF. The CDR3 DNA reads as TGCAGTGCAACCCCCGAGGGGGTCACTGAAGCTTTCTTT.

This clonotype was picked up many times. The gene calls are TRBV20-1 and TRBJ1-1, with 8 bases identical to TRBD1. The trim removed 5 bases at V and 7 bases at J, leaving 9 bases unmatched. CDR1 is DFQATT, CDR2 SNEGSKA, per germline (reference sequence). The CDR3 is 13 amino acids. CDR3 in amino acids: CSALGQGAIEAFF. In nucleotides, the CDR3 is TGCAGTGCTCTAGGACAGGGTGCGATTGAAGCTTTCTTT.

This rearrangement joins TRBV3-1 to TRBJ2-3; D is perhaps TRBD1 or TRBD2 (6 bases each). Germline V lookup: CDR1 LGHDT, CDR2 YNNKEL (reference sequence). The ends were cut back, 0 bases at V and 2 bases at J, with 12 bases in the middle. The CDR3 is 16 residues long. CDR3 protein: CASSQDLGGITDTQYF. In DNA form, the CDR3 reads TGTGCCAGCAGCCAAGATTTAGGGGGGATCACAGATACGCAGTATTTT.

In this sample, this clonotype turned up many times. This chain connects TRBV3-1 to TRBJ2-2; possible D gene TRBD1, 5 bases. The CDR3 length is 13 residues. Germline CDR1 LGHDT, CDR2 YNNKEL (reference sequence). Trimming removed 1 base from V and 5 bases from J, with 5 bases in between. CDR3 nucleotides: TGTGCCAGCAGCCAAGCAGGGACCGGGGAGCTGTTTTTT. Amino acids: CASSQAGTGELFF.